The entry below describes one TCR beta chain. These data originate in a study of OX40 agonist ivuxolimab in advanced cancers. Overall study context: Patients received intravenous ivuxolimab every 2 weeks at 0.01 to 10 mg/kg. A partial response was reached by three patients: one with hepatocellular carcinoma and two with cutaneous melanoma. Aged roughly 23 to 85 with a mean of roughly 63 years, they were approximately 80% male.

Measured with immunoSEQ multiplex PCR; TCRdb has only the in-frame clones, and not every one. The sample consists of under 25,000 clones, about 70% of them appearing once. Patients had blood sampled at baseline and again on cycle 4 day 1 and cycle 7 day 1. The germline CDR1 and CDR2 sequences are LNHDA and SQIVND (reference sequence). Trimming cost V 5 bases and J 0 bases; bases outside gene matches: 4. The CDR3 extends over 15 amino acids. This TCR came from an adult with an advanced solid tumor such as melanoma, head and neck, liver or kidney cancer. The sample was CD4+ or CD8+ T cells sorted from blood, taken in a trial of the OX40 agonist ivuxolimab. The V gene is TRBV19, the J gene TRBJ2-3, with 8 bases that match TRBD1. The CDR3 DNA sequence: TGTGCCAGTAGTCCGGACAGGGCTAGCACAGATACGCAGTATTTT. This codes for CASSPDRASTDTQYF.